This record covers a single TCR beta chain. The table came from immunoSEQ multiplex PCR; TCRdb's copy has only in-frame clones and leaves some out. The sample includes approximately 99,000 clones, 75% to 95% of them seen just once. CDR3 length: 13 residues. Per the germline V gene, CDR1 is MNHNS and CDR2 is SASEGT. Trimming stripped 8 bases from V and 3 bases from J, with 13 bases between. This entry belongs to a study of T cell changes during pregnancy in multiple sclerosis. Material: peripheral blood, obtained in the second trimester of pregnancy. J is TRBJ1-1 and V is TRBV6-1, with D possibly being TRBD1 (5 bases). This TCR was recovered from a female donor in good health, enrolled as a control in a pregnancy study. The CDR3 sequence: CASGGVGDTEAFF. The DNA of the CDR3 is TGTGCCAGCGGAGGGGTTGGTGACACTGAAGCTTTCTTT.